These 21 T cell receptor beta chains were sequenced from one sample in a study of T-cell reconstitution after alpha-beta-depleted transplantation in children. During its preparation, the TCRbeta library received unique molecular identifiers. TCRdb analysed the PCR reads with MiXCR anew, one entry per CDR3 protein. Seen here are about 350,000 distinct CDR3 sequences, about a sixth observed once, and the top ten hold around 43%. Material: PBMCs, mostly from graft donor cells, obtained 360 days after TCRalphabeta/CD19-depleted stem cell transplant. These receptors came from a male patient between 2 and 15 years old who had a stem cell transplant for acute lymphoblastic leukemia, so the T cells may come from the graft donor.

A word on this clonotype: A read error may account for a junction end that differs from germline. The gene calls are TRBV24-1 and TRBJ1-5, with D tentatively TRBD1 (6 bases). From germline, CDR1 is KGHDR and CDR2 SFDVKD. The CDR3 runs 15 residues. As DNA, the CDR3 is TGTGCCGCCAGCGTACAGGGCGTCGACAATCAGCCCCAGCATTTT. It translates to CAASVQGVDNQPQHF.

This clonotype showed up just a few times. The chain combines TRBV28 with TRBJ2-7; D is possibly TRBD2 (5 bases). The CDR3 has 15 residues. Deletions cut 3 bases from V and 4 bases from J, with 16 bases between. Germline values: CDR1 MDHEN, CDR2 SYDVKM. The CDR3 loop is CASSLVPGTSYEQYF. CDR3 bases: TGTGCCAGCAGTTTGGTCCCGGGAACGTCGTACGAGCAGTACTTC. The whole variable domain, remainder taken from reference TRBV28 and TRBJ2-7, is DVKVTQSSRYLVKRTGEKVFLECVQDMDHENMFWYRQDPGLGLRLIYFSYDVKMKEKGDIPEGYSVSREKKERFSLILESASTNQTSMYLCASSLVPGTSYEQYFGPGTRLTVT.

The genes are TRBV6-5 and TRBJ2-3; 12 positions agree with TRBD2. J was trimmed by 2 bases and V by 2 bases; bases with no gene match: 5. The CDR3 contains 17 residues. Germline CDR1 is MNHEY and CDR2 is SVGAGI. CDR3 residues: CASSYRRTSGNTDTQYF. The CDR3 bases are TGTGCCAGCAGTTACCGAAGGACTAGCGGGAACACAGATACGCAGTATTTT.

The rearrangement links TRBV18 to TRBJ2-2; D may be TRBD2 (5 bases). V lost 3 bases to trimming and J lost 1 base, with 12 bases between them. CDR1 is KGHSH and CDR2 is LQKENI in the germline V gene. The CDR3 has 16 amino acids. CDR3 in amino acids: CASSPRRGKNTGELFF. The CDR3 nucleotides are TGTGCCAGCTCACCCCGACGGGGAAAGAACACCGGGGAGCTGTTTTTT.

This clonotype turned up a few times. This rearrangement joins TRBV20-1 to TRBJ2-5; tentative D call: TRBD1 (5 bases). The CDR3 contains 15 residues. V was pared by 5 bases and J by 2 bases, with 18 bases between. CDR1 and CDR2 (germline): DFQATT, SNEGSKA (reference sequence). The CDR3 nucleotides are TGCAGTGCTGGCCCCCCTTACAGGAGTCAAGAGACCCAGTACTTC. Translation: CSAGPPYRSQETQYF.

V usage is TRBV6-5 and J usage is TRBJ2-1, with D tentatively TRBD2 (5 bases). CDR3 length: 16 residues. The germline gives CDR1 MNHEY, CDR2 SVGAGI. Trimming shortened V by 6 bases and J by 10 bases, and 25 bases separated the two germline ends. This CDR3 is CASRYTMDWTSGEQFF. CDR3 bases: TGTGCCAGCAGATATACCATGGACTGGACCTCGGGGGAGCAGTTCTTC.

The CDR3 spells CASSPWTLNTGELFF. DNA for the CDR3: TGTGCCAGCAGTCCCTGGACCCTGAACACCGGGGAGCTGTTTTTT. The chain combines TRBV6-2 or TRBV6-3 with TRBJ2-2; D gene uncertain. The CDR3 covers 15 residues. The V end was cut by 5 bases, the J end by 1 base, with 11 bases between. Per germline, CDR1 MNHEY and CDR2 SVGEGT.

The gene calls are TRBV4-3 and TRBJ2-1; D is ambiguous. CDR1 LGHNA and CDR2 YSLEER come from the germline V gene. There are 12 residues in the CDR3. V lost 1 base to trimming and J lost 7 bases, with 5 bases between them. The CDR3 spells CASSQVANEQFF. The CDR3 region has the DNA TGCGCCAGCAGCCAAGTGGCTAATGAGCAGTTCTTC.

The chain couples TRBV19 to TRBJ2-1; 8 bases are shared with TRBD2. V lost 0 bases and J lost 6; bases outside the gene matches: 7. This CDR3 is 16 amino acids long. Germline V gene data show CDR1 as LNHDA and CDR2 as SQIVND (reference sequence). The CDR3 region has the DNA TGTGCCAGTAGTATAGATCTTGCGGGAGGAGGCAATGAGCAGTTCTTC. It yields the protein CASSIDLAGGGNEQFF.

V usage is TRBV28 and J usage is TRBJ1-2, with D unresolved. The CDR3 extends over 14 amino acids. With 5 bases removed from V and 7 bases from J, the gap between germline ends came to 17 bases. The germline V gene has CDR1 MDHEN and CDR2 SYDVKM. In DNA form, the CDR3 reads TGTGCCAGCAGTCCCCCCCGGGTAGGGCCTGGCTACACCTTC. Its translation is CASSPPRVGPGYTF.

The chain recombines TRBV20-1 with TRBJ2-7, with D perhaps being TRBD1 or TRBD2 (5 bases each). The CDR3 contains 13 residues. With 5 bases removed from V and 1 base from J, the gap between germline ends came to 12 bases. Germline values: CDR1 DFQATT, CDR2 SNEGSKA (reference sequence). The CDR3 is CSAGTGASYEQYF. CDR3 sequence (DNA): TGCAGTGCTGGGACCGGGGCGTCCTACGAGCAGTACTTC.

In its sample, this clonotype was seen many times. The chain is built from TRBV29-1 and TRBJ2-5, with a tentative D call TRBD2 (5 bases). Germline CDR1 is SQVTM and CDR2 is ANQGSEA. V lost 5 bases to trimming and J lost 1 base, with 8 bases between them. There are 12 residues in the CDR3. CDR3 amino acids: CSVTGSQETQYF. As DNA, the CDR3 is TGCAGCGTTACGGGGAGCCAAGAGACCCAGTACTTC.

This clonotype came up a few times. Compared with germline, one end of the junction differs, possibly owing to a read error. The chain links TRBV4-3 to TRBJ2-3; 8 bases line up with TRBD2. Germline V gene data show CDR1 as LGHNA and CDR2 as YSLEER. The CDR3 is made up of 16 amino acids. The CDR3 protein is CASNQGAGVSTDTQYF. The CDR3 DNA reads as TGCGCCAGCAACCAAGGAGCGGGAGTCAGTACAGATACGCAGTATTTT.

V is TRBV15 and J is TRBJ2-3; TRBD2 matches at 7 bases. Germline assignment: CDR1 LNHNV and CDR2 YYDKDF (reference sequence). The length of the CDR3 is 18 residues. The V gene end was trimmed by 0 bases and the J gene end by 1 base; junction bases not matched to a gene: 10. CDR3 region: CATSRDHPRDYRTDTQYF. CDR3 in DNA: TGTGCCACCAGCAGAGATCACCCCAGGGACTATCGCACAGATACGCAGTATTTT.

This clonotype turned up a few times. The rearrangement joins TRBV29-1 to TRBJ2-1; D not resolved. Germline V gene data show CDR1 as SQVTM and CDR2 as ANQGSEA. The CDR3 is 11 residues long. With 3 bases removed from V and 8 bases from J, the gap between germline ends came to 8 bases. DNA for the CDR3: TGCAGCGTTGAGGAAGCCTATGAGCAGTTCTTC. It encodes CSVEEAYEQFF.

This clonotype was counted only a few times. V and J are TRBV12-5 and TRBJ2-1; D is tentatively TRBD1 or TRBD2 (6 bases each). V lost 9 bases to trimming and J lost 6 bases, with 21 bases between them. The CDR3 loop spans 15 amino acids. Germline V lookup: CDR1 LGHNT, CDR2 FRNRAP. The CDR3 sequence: CARSLQGGYSNEQFF. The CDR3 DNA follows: TGTGCTAGGTCATTACAGGGAGGCTACAGCAATGAGCAGTTCTTC. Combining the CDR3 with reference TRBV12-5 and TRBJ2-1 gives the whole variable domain DARVTQTPRHKVTEMGQEVTMRCQPILGHNTVFWYRQTMMQGLELLAYFRNRAPLDDSGMPKDRFSAEMPDATLATLKIQPSEPRDSAVYFCARSLQGGYSNEQFFGPGTRLTVL.

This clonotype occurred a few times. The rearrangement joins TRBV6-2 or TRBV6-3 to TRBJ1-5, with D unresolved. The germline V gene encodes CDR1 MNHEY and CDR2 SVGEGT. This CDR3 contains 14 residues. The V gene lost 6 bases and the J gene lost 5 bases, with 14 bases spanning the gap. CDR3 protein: CASRLPGGDQPQHF. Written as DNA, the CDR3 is TGTGCCAGCAGGCTGCCGGGAGGCGATCAGCCCCAGCATTTT.

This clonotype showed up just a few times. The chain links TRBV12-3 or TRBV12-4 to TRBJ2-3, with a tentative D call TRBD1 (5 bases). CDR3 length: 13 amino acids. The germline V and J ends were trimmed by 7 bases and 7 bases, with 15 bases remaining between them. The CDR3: CASMLGPRHTQYF. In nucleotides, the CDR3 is TGTGCCAGCATGCTGGGGCCCCGTCATACGCAGTATTTT.

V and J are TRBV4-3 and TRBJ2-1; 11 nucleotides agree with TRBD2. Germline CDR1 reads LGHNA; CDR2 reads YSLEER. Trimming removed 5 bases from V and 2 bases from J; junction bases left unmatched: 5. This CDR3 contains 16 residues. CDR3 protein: CASSTRTSGPYNEQFF. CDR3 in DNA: TGCGCCAGCAGCACCCGGACTAGCGGGCCCTACAATGAGCAGTTCTTC.

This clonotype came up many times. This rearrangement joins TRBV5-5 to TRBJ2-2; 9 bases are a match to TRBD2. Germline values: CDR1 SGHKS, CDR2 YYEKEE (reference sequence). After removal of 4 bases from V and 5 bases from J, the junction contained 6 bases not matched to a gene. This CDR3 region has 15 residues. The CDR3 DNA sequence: TGTGCCAGCAGCCGCTTGACTAGCGGTACCGGGGAGCTGTTTTTT. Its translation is CASSRLTSGTGELFF.

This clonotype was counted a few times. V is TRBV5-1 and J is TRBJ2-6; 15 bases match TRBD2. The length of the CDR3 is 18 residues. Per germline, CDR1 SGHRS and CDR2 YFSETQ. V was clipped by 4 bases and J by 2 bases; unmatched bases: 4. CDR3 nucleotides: TGCGCCAGCAGCGGGACTAGCGGGAGGAGGCCTGGGGCCAACGTCCTGACTTTC. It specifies CASSGTSGRRPGANVLTF.